The 23 T cell receptor beta chains listed next were all sequenced from one sample in a study of response to subunit inactivated influenza vaccine. TCRdb re-called the RT-PCR reads through MiXCR, storing one row per CDR3 protein. The table shows about 500,000 distinct CDR3 sequences, with more than 15% occurring only once. Material: CD4+ T cells sorted from PBMCs, obtained 23 months after vaccination. Receptors were obtained from a man in his fifties or sixties who received an inactivated influenza vaccine.

The chain joins TRBV10-3 to TRBJ1-5; 7 positions agree with TRBD1. CDR1 and CDR2 (germline): ENHRY, SYGVKD. After removal of 4 bases from V and 3 bases from J, the junction contained 6 bases not matched to a gene. This CDR3 spans 15 amino acids. CDR3 sequence: CAISGMTGPNQPQHF. The CDR3 nucleotides are TGTGCCATCAGTGGGATGACAGGGCCCAATCAGCCCCAGCATTTT.

This chain connects TRBV5-1 to TRBJ2-3, with 8 bases that match TRBD2. J was trimmed by 5 bases and V by 0 bases; bases with no gene match: 8. Germline V gives CDR1 SGHRS, CDR2 YFSETQ. The CDR3 spans 16 residues. The CDR3 region has the DNA TGCGCCAGCAGCTTGGGGAGCGGGAGTGGTGGAGATACGCAGTATTTT. This codes for CASSLGSGSGGDTQYF.

This clonotype was recorded once. V and J are TRBV7-2 and TRBJ2-1; TRBD1 agrees at 11 bases. Germline V CDR1 and CDR2: SGHTA, FQGNSA. The CDR3 sequence is 16 residues long. The junction had 7 bases not matched to a gene; V was cut back by 6 bases and J by 3 bases. Here the CDR3 DNA reads TGTGCCAGCAGTTTGTACGGGACAGGGGGCTACAATGAGCAGTTCTTC. Protein sequence: CASSLYGTGGYNEQFF.

The chain carries TRBV15 and TRBJ2-7, with a possible D match to TRBD1 (6 bases). This CDR3 contains 14 residues. Germline loops: CDR1 LNHNV, CDR2 YYDKDF (reference sequence). V lost 4 bases to trimming and J lost 3 bases, with 13 bases between them. The CDR3 sequence: CATSTGDRSYEQYF. The CDR3 coding sequence is TGTGCCACCAGCACCGGAGACAGGAGCTACGAGCAGTACTTC.

The chain uses TRBV5-5 and TRBJ2-1; D uncertain. There are 15 residues in the CDR3. Trimming pared 0 bases from V and 0 bases from J, leaving 7 bases between. CDR1 SGHKS and CDR2 YYEKEE come from the germline V gene (reference sequence). CDR3 region: CASSLELSSYNEQFF. For the CDR3, the DNA is TGTGCCAGCAGCTTGGAACTTAGCTCCTACAATGAGCAGTTCTTC.

This clonotype was counted a few times. The chain combines TRBV2 with TRBJ2-5, with TRBD2 matching 11 bases. Germline V gene lookup returns CDR1 SNHLY and CDR2 FYNNEI. Losses at the gene ends were 5 bases for V and 4 bases for J; bases not matched to a gene: 6. This CDR3 has 15 residues. The CDR3 DNA reads as TGTGCCAGCAGTACTAGCGGGAGCTCTACAGAGACCCAGTACTTC. Protein product: CASSTSGSSTETQYF.

Only a few counts were recorded for this clonotype. The chain carries TRBV7-2 and TRBJ1-1; D possibly corresponds to TRBD1 (5 bases). Trimming removed 7 bases at V and 5 bases at J, with 17 bases between. CDR1 is SGHTA and CDR2 is FQGNSA in the germline V gene. The CDR3 covers 14 residues. In DNA form, the CDR3 reads TGTGCCAGCACCCTCAGGGTGGGGCGGACTGAAGCTTTCTTT. This encodes CASTLRVGRTEAFF.

Details on this clonotype: Possible read error: a much larger clone is one base away. The chain uses TRBV3-1 and TRBJ2-2; 8 positions match TRBD1. The CDR3 loop spans 14 amino acids. Germline lookup yields CDR1 LGHDT and CDR2 YNNKEL (reference sequence). The trim removed 4 bases at V and 3 bases at J, leaving 1 base unmatched. The CDR3 protein is CASSRQGHTGELFF. The CDR3 nucleotides read TGTGCCAGCAGCCGACAGGGGCACACCGGGGAGCTGTTTTTT.

This clonotype was seen only a few times. The V call is TRBV6-5, the J call TRBJ2-2; D is unclear. The CDR3 is 16 residues long. V was shortened by 3 bases and J by 0 bases, with 11 bases between the two germline ends. Germline CDR1 is MNHEY and CDR2 is SVGAGI. Here the CDR3 reads CASSYRARPNTGELFF. The CDR3 bases are TGTGCCAGCAGTTATAGAGCCAGACCGAACACCGGGGAGCTGTTTTTT.

The V and J genes are TRBV12-3 or TRBV12-4 and TRBJ1-1; 8 positions match TRBD1. J was trimmed by 5 bases and V by 5 bases; bases with no gene match: 13. The CDR3 runs 16 residues. The CDR3 region is CASSPEDRVRGTEAFF. CDR3 nucleotides: TGTGCCAGCAGTCCCGAGGACAGGGTTAGGGGGACTGAAGCTTTCTTT.

Only one count was recorded for this clonotype. V is TRBV6-1 and J is TRBJ2-7; 9 positions match TRBD1. The CDR3 has 14 residues. Trimming removed 6 bases from V and 6 bases from J; junction bases left unmatched: 9. Germline assignment: CDR1 MNHNS and CDR2 SASEGT. The CDR3 DNA reads TGTGCCAGCAGCACCGGGACAGGGATGACCGAGCAGTACTTC. This sequence encodes CASSTGTGMTEQYF.

V usage is TRBV12-3 or TRBV12-4 and J usage is TRBJ2-1; weak D call: TRBD1 (6 bases). This CDR3 region has 14 residues. The V gene lost 2 bases and the J gene lost 8 bases, with 13 bases spanning the gap. The CDR3 DNA reads TGTGCCAGCAGTTTAAATGAGGGGGTGGATGAGCAGTTCTTC. Translation: CASSLNEGVDEQFF.

This clonotype was counted only a few times. Compared with germline, one end of the junction differs, possibly owing to a read error. The genes are TRBV7-7 and TRBJ2-5, with TRBD2 identical over 12 bases. In germline, CDR1 is SSHAT, CDR2 FNYEAQ (reference sequence). CDR3 length: 15 amino acids. CDR3 protein: CASSPSGGVQETQYF. The CDR3 DNA sequence: TGTGCTAGCAGCCCTAGCGGGGGGGTCCAAGAGACCCAGTACTTC.

This clonotype has just a few counts. The chain links TRBV6-1 to TRBJ2-7, with D unclear. V shed 7 bases and J shed 4 bases, with 11 bases lying between them. The CDR3 length is 12 residues. Germline V gene lookup returns CDR1 MNHNS and CDR2 SASEGT. The CDR3 nucleotides are TGTGCCAGCACTTTATATGGATACGAGCAGTACTTC. Its translation: CASTLYGYEQYF.

This clonotype was counted ten times or more. The chain combines TRBV4-2 with TRBJ2-1; D call uncertain. V lost 0 bases to trimming and J lost 9 bases, with 9 bases between them. CDR1 LGHNA and CDR2 YNFKEQ come from the germline V gene. The CDR3 runs to 13 residues. The DNA for the CDR3 is TGTGCCAGCAGCCAAGAAAGGGATGGTGAGCAGTTCTTC. This encodes CASSQERDGEQFF.

The rearrangement uses TRBV7-2 and TRBJ2-1; 12 bases fit TRBD1. Germline assignment: CDR1 SGHTA and CDR2 FQGNSA. The CDR3 extends over 14 amino acids. The V gene end was trimmed by 7 bases and the J gene end by 8 bases; junction bases not matched to a gene: 6. This CDR3 reads CASMRDRGPDEQFF. CDR3 DNA: TGTGCCAGCATGCGGGACAGGGGGCCAGATGAGCAGTTCTTC.

The chain combines TRBV4-3 with TRBJ1-1, with 7 bases lining up with TRBD1. The CDR3 totals 14 residues. Germline V gene data show CDR1 as LGHNA and CDR2 as YSLEER. V trimming: 0 bases; J trimming: 3 bases; junction bases outside the gene matches: 1. DNA for the CDR3: TGCGCCAGCAGCCAAGATCAGGGGGACACTGAAGCTTTCTTT. It specifies CASSQDQGDTEAFF.

The V and J genes are TRBV6-1 and TRBJ2-7, with D perhaps matching TRBD2 (7 bases). V was pared by 2 bases and J by 3 bases, with 14 bases between. This CDR3 has 15 residues. Germline-derived CDR1 and CDR2 are MNHNS and SASEGT. Here the CDR3 reads CASSEQGTTLYEQYF. The CDR3 nucleotides are TGTGCCAGCAGTGAACAGGGGACTACCCTCTACGAGCAGTACTTC.

This clonotype came up many times. This rearrangement joins TRBV7-2 to TRBJ2-3, with 13 bases matching TRBD2. The germline gives CDR1 SGHTA, CDR2 FQGNSA. This CDR3 spans 15 amino acids. V lost 5 bases, J lost 14 bases, and 13 bases stayed unmatched. This CDR3 reads CASSRTSGSPQSPYF. CDR3 nucleotide sequence: TGTGCCAGCAGCCGGACTAGCGGGAGCCCGCAATCCCCGTATTTT.

V gene TRBV4-3 combines with J gene TRBJ1-1, with D possibly TRBD1 on 5 matching bases. CDR3 length: 13 amino acids. Trimming cost V 0 bases and J 9 bases, with 11 bases left between them. The germline V gene encodes CDR1 LGHNA and CDR2 YSLEER. The CDR3 coding sequence is TGCGCCAGCAGCCAAGATGAGGCAGGGAAAGCTTTCTTT. This sequence encodes CASSQDEAGKAFF.

The CDR3 DNA sequence: TGCGCCAGCAGCCAAGACAGGGGTTGGTCAAAGCAGTATTTT. This encodes CASSQDRGWSKQYF. The gene calls are TRBV4-1 and TRBJ2-3; TRBD1 might be the D (6 bases). This CDR3 has 14 residues. Trimming stripped 0 bases from V and 11 bases from J, with 15 bases between. Germline-derived CDR1 and CDR2 are MGHRA and YSYEKL.

Ten or more counts support this clonotype. This sequence joins TRBV28 and TRBJ1-1; unclear D gene. Germline values: CDR1 MDHEN, CDR2 SYDVKM. The CDR3 has 17 residues. V lost 8 bases, J lost 2 bases, and 24 bases lay in between. The CDR3 bases are TGTGCCAGCCGACCTGGAGGGAGGTCTCTAATCAACACTGAAGCTTTCTTT. Residues: CASRPGGRSLINTEAFF.

The chain couples TRBV4-3 to TRBJ2-7; D is unclear. The CDR3 length is 17 residues. CDR1 is LGHNA and CDR2 is YSLEER in the germline V gene. Trimming took 3 bases from V and 1 from J, leaving 19 bases between them. As DNA, the CDR3 is TGCGCCAGCAGCCAGGATCGAAGTGGACCTACATCCTACGAGCAGTACTTC. Its translation: CASSQDRSGPTSYEQYF.